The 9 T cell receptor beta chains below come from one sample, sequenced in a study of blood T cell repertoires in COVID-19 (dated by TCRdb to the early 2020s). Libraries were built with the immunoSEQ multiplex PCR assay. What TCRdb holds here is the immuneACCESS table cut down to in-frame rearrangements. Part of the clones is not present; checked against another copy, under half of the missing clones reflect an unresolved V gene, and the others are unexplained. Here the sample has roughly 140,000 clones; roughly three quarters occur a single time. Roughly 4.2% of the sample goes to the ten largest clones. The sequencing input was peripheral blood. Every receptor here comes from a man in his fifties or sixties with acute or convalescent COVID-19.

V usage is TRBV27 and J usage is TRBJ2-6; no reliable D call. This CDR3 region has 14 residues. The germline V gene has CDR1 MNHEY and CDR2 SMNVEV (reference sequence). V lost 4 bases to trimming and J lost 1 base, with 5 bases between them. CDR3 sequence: CASSSFSGANVLTF. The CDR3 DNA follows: TGTGCCAGCAGTTCCTTTTCTGGGGCCAACGTCCTGACTTTC.

The CDR3: CASSYGTDNSPLHF. CDR3 coding DNA: TGTGCCAGCAGTTATGGGACAGATAATTCACCCCTCCACTTT. The chain combines TRBV28 with TRBJ1-6; TRBD1 agrees at 7 bases. CDR3 size: 14 residues. The V gene's germline CDR1 is MDHEN and CDR2 SYDVKM. V shed 4 bases and J 5 bases; nucleotides not matched to a gene: 2.

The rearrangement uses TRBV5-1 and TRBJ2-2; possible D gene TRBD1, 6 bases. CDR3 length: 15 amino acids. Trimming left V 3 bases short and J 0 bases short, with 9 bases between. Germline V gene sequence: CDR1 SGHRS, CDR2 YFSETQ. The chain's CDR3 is CASSSRTANTGELFF. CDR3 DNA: TGCGCCAGCAGCTCTAGGACAGCGAACACCGGGGAGCTGTTTTTT.

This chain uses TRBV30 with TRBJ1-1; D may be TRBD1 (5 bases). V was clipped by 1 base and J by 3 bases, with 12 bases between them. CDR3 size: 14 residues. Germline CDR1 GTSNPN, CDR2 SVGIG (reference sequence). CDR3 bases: TGTGCCTGGAGTGGTAGGGGTTGGGACACTGAAGCTTTCTTT. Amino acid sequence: CAWSGRGWDTEAFF. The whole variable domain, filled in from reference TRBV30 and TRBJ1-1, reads SQTIHQWPATLVQPVGSPLSLECTVEGTSNPNLYWYRQAAGRGLQLLFYSVGIGQISSEVPQNLSASRPQDRQFILSSKKLLLSDSGFYLCAWSGRGWDTEAFFGQGTRLTVV.

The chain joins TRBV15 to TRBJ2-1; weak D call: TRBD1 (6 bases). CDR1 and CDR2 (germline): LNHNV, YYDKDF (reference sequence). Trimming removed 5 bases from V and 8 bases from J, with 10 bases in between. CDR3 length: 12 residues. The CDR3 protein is CATSVRGDEQFF. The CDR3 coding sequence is TGTGCCACCAGCGTCAGGGGTGATGAGCAGTTCTTC.

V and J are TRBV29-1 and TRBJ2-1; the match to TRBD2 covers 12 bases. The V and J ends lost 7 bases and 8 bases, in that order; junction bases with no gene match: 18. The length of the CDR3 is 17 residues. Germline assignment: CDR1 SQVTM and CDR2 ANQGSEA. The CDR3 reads CSARGASGRAFFYEQFF. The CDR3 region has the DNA TGCAGCGCCCGAGGTGCTAGCGGGAGGGCCTTTTTCTATGAGCAGTTCTTC.

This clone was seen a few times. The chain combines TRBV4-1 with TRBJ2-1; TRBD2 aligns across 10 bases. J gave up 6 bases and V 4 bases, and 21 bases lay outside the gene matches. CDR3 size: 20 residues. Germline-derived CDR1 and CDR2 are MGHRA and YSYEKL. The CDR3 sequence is CASSREVAGTSASFGNEQFF. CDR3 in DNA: TGCGCCAGCAGCCGAGAGGTAGCCGGGACTAGCGCCTCCTTCGGCAATGAGCAGTTCTTC.

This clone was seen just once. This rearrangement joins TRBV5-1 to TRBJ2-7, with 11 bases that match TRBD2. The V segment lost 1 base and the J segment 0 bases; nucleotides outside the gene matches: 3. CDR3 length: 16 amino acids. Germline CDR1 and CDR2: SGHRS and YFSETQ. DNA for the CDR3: TGCGCCAGCAGCTTGCGACTAGCGGGGAGCTCCTACGAGCAGTACTTC. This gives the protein CASSLRLAGSSYEQYF.

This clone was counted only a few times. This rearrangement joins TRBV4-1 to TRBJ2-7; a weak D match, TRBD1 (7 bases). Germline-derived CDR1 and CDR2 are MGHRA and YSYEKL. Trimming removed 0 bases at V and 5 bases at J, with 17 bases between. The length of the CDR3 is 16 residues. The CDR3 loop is CASSQEEGAYRNEQYF. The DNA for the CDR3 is TGCGCCAGCAGCCAAGAGGAGGGGGCATACAGGAACGAGCAGTACTTC.